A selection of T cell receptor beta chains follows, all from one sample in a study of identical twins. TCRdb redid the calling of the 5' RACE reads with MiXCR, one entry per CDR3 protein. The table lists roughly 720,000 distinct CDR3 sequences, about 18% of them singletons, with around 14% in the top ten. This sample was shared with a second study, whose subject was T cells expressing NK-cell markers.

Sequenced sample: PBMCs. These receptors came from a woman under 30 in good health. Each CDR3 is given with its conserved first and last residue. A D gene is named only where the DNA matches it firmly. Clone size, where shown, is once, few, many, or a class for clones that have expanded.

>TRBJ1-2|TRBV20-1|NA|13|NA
CSAASGVGYGYTF
TGCAGTGCTGCGTCCGGGGTGGGCTATGGCTACACCTTC
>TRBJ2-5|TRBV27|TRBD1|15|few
CASSTTLQGRRSQYF
TGTGCCAGCAGTACGACCCTACAGGGGCGCCGGTCCCAGTACTTC
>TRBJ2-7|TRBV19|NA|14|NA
CASTPDGISYEQYF
TGTGCCAGTACCCCAGACGGTATTAGCTACGAGCAGTACTTC
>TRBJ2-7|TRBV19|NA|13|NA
CASSHGAAYEQYF
TGTGCCAGTAGCCACGGCGCCGCCTACGAGCAGTACTTC
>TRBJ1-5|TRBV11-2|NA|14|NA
CASSLSGPNQPQHF
TGTGCCAGCAGCTTAAGCGGGCCCAATCAGCCCCAGCATTTT
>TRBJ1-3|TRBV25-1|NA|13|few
CASSEPPDDTIYF
TGTGCCAGCAGTGAACCCCCCGACGACACCATATATTTT
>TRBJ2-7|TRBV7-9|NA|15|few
CASSLDQGGTYEQYF
TGTGCCAGCAGCTTGGATCAGGGGGGAACCTACGAGCAGTACTTC
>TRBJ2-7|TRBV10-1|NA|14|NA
CASSPGTAGYEQYF
TGCGCCAGCAGCCCCGGGACCGCCGGCTACGAGCAGTACTTC
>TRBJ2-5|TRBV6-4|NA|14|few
CASSDVPDQETQYF
TGTGCCAGCAGTGACGTTCCAGACCAAGAGACCCAGTACTTC
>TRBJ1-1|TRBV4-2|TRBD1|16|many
CASSHGRGRRNTEAFF
TGTGCCAGCAGCCATGGCAGGGGGCGTAGGAACACTGAAGCTTTCTTT
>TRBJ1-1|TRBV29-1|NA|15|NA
CSAASGWGMNTEAFF
TGCAGCGCCGCATCGGGGTGGGGGATGAACACTGAAGCTTTCTTT
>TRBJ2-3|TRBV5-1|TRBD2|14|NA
CASRLAGETDTQYF
TGCGCCAGCAGGTTAGCGGGAGAAACAGATACGCAGTATTTT
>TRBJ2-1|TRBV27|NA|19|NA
CASSLVGGRGGSKGDEQFF
TGTGCCAGCAGTTTAGTCGGCGGGAGAGGTGGGTCGAAGGGGGATGAGCAGTTCTTC
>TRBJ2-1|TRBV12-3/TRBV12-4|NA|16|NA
CASSPRRVGAYNEQFF
TGTGCCAGCAGTCCCCGCAGGGTAGGGGCCTACAATGAGCAGTTCTTC
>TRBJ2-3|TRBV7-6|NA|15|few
CASSRLGASTDTQYF
TGTGCCAGCAGCCGCCTTGGGGCTAGCACAGATACGCAGTATTTT
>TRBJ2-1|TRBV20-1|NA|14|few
CSARVREWNNEQFF
TGCAGTGCTAGGGTACGGGAGTGGAACAATGAGCAGTTCTTC
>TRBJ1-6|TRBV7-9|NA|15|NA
CASSLNAGVRSPLHF
TGTGCCAGCAGCTTAAATGCGGGGGTTCGGTCACCCCTCCACTTT
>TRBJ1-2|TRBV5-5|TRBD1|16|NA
CASSLEVWGQQNGYTF
TGTGCCAGCAGCTTGGAGGTGTGGGGACAGCAAAATGGCTACACCTTC
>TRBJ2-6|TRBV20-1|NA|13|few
CSAKIPGANVLTF
TGCAGTGCTAAGATACCTGGGGCCAACGTCCTGACTTTC